A single sample is the source of the 23 T cell receptor beta chains below, sequenced in a study of shared clonotypes between healthy human individuals. Using immunoSEQ multiplex PCR, the repertoire was profiled, and TCRdb retains in-frame clones only, with some absent. The data show 2 million to 2.5 million clones, 93% seen once. The sample comprised naive CD4+ T cells from PBMCs. Noted subset: CD45RA+ positively selected. These receptor sequences come from a young man in good health. Some clones in this sample may be carry-over from other donors' samples.

This chain joins TRBV5-4 and TRBJ2-3; tentative D call: TRBD2 (6 bases). V dropped 0 bases and J dropped 1 base, with 12 bases sitting between them. CDR1 is SGHNT, CDR2 YYREEE, per germline (reference sequence). This CDR3 contains 16 residues. The CDR3 sequence is CASSLGGPSGTDTQYF. As DNA, the CDR3 is TGTGCCAGCAGCTTGGGGGGCCCTAGCGGCACAGATACGCAGTATTTT.

The chain joins TRBV29-1 to TRBJ2-7; unclear D gene. In germline, CDR1 is SQVTM, CDR2 ANQGSEA. V was clipped by 5 bases and J by 0 bases, with 14 bases between them. The CDR3 consists of 14 residues. The CDR3 DNA reads as TGCAGCGTTACCTTCCTAGTGGGCTCCTACGAGCAGTACTTC. Protein sequence: CSVTFLVGSYEQYF.

V and J are TRBV28 and TRBJ1-5; 8 nucleotides match TRBD1. V lost 6 bases to trimming and J lost 6 bases; unmatched junction nucleotides: 10. The germline V gene encodes CDR1 MDHEN and CDR2 SYDVKM. The CDR3 runs 15 residues. This CDR3 is CASRPMDRVGQPQHF. CDR3 coding DNA: TGTGCCAGCAGACCCATGGACAGGGTTGGTCAGCCCCAGCATTTT.

The chain combines TRBV7-6 with TRBJ1-2, with D possibly TRBD1 on 5 matching bases. Germline V gives CDR1 SGHVS, CDR2 FNYEAQ. The V gene lost 5 bases and the J gene lost 7 bases, with 20 bases spanning the gap. CDR3 length equals 15 residues. For the CDR3, the DNA is TGTGCCAGCAGCCGTGGGGGGTGGACAATGGGTGGCTACACCTTC. Its protein is CASSRGGWTMGGYTF.

This chain connects TRBV19 to TRBJ1-3; no reliable D call. The germline gives CDR1 LNHDA, CDR2 SQIVND (reference sequence). With 5 bases removed from V and 2 bases from J, the gap between germline ends came to 16 bases. The length of the CDR3 is 16 residues. For the CDR3, the DNA is TGTGCCAGTAGTCCGCCTGGGCTAGGGACTGGAAACACCATATATTTT. Protein sequence: CASSPPGLGTGNTIYF.

This rearrangement joins TRBV28 to TRBJ2-1; 8 bases agree with TRBD2. The CDR3 covers 14 residues. Germline V gene lookup returns CDR1 MDHEN and CDR2 SYDVKM. With V trimmed by 6 bases and J by 9 bases, 10 bases remained unmatched. As DNA, the CDR3 is TGTGCCAGCAGCTCCCACAGACTAGCGATTGAGCAGTTCTTC. Its translation: CASSSHRLAIEQFF. Supplemented by reference TRBV28 and TRBJ2-1, the full variable domain reads DVKVTQSSRYLVKRTGEKVFLECVQDMDHENMFWYRQDPGLGLRLIYFSYDVKMKEKGDIPEGYSVSREKKERFSLILESASTNQTSMYLCASSSHRLAIEQFFGPGTRLTVL.

V is TRBV2 and J is TRBJ2-1, with 7 nucleotides matching TRBD2. Germline V gives CDR1 SNHLY, CDR2 FYNNEI. CDR3 length: 14 residues. J was trimmed by 5 bases and V by 2 bases; bases with no gene match: 3. In nucleotides, the CDR3 is TGTGCCAGCAGTGAACTAGCGGAAAACAATGAGCAGTTCTTC. As protein: CASSELAENNEQFF. The full variable domain, in which reference TRBV2 and TRBJ2-1 provide the parts outside the CDR3, is EPEVTQTPSHQVTQMGQEVILRCVPISNHLYFYWYRQILGQKVEFLVSFYNNEISEKSEIFDDQFSVERPDGSNFTLKIRSTKLEDSAMYFCASSELAENNEQFFGPGTRLTVL.

This rearrangement joins TRBV5-6 to TRBJ2-1, with a weak D call TRBD2 (7 bases). V lost 5 bases and J 4 bases, leaving 22 bases between the germline ends. The CDR3 totals 17 residues. Germline loops: CDR1 SGHDT, CDR2 YYEEEE. CDR3: CASSYGLAEGVYNEQFF. The CDR3 nucleotides read TGTGCCAGCAGTTATGGCCTAGCGGAGGGGGTATACAATGAGCAGTTCTTC.

The chain is built from TRBV30 and TRBJ1-5; TRBD1 is a possible D gene (6 bases). Per the germline V gene, CDR1 is GTSNPN and CDR2 is SVGIG (reference sequence). Trimming took off 3 bases at V and 1 base at J, with 10 bases between the two ends. CDR3 length: 14 residues. CDR3 region: CAWRLQGSNQPQHF. The CDR3 region has the DNA TGTGCCTGGAGGCTACAGGGCAGCAATCAGCCCCAGCATTTT. The variable domain in full, with the rest retrieved from reference TRBV30 and TRBJ1-5, is SQTIHQWPATLVQPVGSPLSLECTVEGTSNPNLYWYRQAAGRGLQLLFYSVGIGQISSEVPQNLSASRPQDRQFILSSKKLLLSDSGFYLCAWRLQGSNQPQHFGDGTRLSIL.

The V gene is TRBV5-4, the J gene TRBJ1-5, with D perhaps TRBD1 (6 bases). This CDR3 is built from 15 residues. V was shortened by 2 bases and J by 2 bases, with 11 bases between the two germline ends. The germline V gene encodes CDR1 SGHNT and CDR2 YYREEE (reference sequence). The DNA of the CDR3 is TGTGCCAGCAGCTTCGCTCCAGGGGGCAATCAGCCCCAGCATTTT. It translates to CASSFAPGGNQPQHF.

The chain couples TRBV27 to TRBJ1-1; D might be TRBD1 (5 bases). The germline V and J ends were trimmed by 2 bases and 6 bases, with 16 bases remaining between them. The CDR3 spans 15 residues. Germline CDR1 is MNHEY and CDR2 is SMNVEV (reference sequence). The CDR3 sequence: CASSLGRPGRAEAFF. The CDR3 nucleotides read TGTGCCAGCAGTTTAGGCAGACCAGGGCGGGCTGAAGCTTTCTTT.

This clone has just a few counts. This chain links TRBV4-1 with TRBJ1-5; 8 nucleotides match TRBD1. Germline CDR1 reads MGHRA; CDR2 reads YSYEKL. The CDR3 sequence is 16 residues long. V shed 0 bases and J 5 bases; nucleotides not matched to a gene: 6. In DNA form, the CDR3 reads TGCGCCAGCAGCCAAGATGGGGCAGGGGGCGATCAGCCCCAGCATTTT. It is translated as CASSQDGAGGDQPQHF.

J is TRBJ2-4 and V is TRBV30; D is perhaps TRBD1 (5 bases). Germline V CDR1 and CDR2: GTSNPN, SVGIG (reference sequence). V was pared by 0 bases and J by 6 bases, with 12 bases between. The CDR3 sequence is 14 residues long. The CDR3 DNA follows: TGTGCCTGGAGTGTACTGGCAGGGATAAACATTCAGTACTTC. Encoded protein: CAWSVLAGINIQYF.

The chain uses TRBV19 and TRBJ2-1; the match to TRBD1 covers 8 bases. The ends lost 1 base at V and 0 bases at J; junction bases unmatched: 14. CDR1 is LNHDA, CDR2 SQIVND, per germline (reference sequence). CDR3 length equals 20 residues. This CDR3 reads CASSIGPIRRQGLSYNEQFF. The CDR3 DNA reads TGTGCCAGTAGTATAGGGCCAATACGCCGACAGGGGCTCTCCTACAATGAGCAGTTCTTC.

The chain employs TRBV6-1 and TRBJ2-7, with 7 bases lining up with TRBD1. CDR3 length equals 15 residues. Germline CDR1 and CDR2: MNHNS and SASEGT. V lost 4 bases to trimming and J lost 0 bases; unmatched junction nucleotides: 6. CDR3: CASSVSGQASYEQYF. CDR3 coding DNA: TGTGCCAGCAGTGTTTCCGGACAGGCCTCCTACGAGCAGTACTTC.

The chain employs TRBV28 and TRBJ2-1; possibly TRBD1 or TRBD2 for D (6 bases each). Germline values: CDR1 MDHEN, CDR2 SYDVKM. V was shortened by 3 bases and J by 7 bases, with 13 bases between the two germline ends. The CDR3 extends over 14 amino acids. CDR3 DNA: TGTGCCAGCAGTTTCACTCAGGGGAGGAATGAGCAGTTCTTC. Translated: CASSFTQGRNEQFF.

This chain connects TRBV5-8 to TRBJ1-2, with 10 bases fitting TRBD1. J lost 5 bases, V lost 4 bases, and 5 bases had no gene match. Germline CDR1 and CDR2: SGHTS and YDEGEE. The CDR3 consists of 14 residues. The CDR3 loop reads CASSGDRGRYGYTF. The CDR3 DNA is TGTGCCAGCAGCGGGGACAGGGGAAGATATGGCTACACCTTC.

The V and J genes are TRBV7-2 and TRBJ2-6; no definite D call. With 5 bases removed from V and 0 bases from J, the gap between germline ends came to 14 bases. Germline V gene lookup returns CDR1 SGHTA and CDR2 FQGNSA. The CDR3 consists of 17 residues. The CDR3 bases are TGTGCCAGCAGCCTTCTGGTCCTGGTCTCTGGGGCCAACGTCCTGACTTTC. The encoded protein is CASSLLVLVSGANVLTF.

This clone was seen a handful of times. The CDR3 sequence: CASSVVLDKGYGYTF. The DNA for the CDR3 is TGTGCCAGCAGCGTAGTTCTGGACAAGGGCTATGGCTACACCTTC. The V gene is TRBV9, the J gene TRBJ1-2, with D perhaps TRBD1 (5 bases). The CDR3 covers 15 residues. Trimming stripped 0 bases from V and 4 bases from J, with 13 bases between. Germline CDR1 SGDLS, CDR2 YYNGEE.

This chain joins TRBV7-3 and TRBJ1-1; D possibly corresponds to TRBD1 (6 bases). V gave up 2 bases and J gave up 2 bases, with 15 bases separating them. The CDR3 is made up of 16 amino acids. The germline CDR1 and CDR2 sequences are SGHTA and FQGTGA. The CDR3 region is CASSLGQGRGNTEAFF. CDR3 in DNA: TGTGCCAGCAGCTTAGGGCAGGGCAGGGGAAACACTGAAGCTTTCTTT.

The CDR3 region is CASSPGQPAVYEQYF. In DNA, the CDR3 is TGTGCCAGCAGTCCCGGACAGCCGGCGGTCTACGAGCAGTACTTC. This chain uses TRBV6-6 with TRBJ2-7; D might be TRBD1 (6 bases). Per the germline V gene, CDR1 is MNHNY and CDR2 is SVGAGI (reference sequence). This CDR3 region has 15 residues. The germline V and J ends were trimmed by 5 bases and 3 bases, with 17 bases remaining between them.

V is TRBV28 and J is TRBJ1-2; a possible D gene is TRBD1 (5 bases). The CDR3 has 13 residues. The V gene lost 4 bases and the J gene lost 5 bases, with 11 bases spanning the gap. CDR1 and CDR2 from the germline V gene are MDHEN and SYDVKM. This CDR3 is CASSSGADYGYTF. CDR3 DNA: TGTGCCAGCAGTTCCGGGGCAGATTATGGCTACACCTTC.

This clone has only a few counts. This chain uses TRBV2 with TRBJ1-1; no clear D. This CDR3 region has 11 residues. Germline-derived CDR1 and CDR2 are SNHLY and FYNNEI. Trimming left V 10 bases short and J 5 bases short, with 11 bases between. CDR3 nucleotides: TGTGCCACCCGAGACGGGACTGAAGCTTTCTTT. It is translated as CATRDGTEAFF.